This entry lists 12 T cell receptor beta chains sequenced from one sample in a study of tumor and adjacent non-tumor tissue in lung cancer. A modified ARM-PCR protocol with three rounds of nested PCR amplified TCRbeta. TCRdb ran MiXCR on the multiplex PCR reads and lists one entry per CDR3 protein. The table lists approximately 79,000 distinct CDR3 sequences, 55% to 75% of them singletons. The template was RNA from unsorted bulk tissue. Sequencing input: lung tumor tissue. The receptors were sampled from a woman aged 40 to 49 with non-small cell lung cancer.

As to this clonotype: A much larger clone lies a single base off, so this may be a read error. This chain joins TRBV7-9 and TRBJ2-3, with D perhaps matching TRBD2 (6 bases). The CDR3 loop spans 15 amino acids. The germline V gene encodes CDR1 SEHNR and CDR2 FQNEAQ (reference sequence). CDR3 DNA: TGTGCCATCAGCGAACGGTCTAGCGCAGCAGATACGCAGTATTTT. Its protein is CAISERSSAADTQYF.

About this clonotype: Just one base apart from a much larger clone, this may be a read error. The CDR3 nucleotides read TGTGCCAGCAGCTTGACAACGGGGGACACTGAAGCTTTCTTT. Translated: CASSLTTGDTEAFF. J is TRBJ1-1 and V is TRBV5-4; possibly TRBD1 for D (5 bases). The CDR3 consists of 14 residues. Trimming pared 1 base from V and 3 bases from J, leaving 10 bases between. From germline, CDR1 is SGHNT and CDR2 YYREEE (reference sequence).

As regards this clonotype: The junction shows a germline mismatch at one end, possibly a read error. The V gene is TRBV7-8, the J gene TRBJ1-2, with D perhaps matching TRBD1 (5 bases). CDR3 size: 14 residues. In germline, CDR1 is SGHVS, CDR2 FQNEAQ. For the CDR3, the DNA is TGTGTCAGCAGCACGCGGACCGGGGCTCTCGGATACACCTTC. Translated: CVSSTRTGALGYTF. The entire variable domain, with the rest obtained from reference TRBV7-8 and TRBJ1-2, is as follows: GAGVSQSPRYKVAKRGQDVALRCDPISGHVSLFWYQQALGQGPEFLTYFQNEAQLDKSGLPSDRFFAERPEGSVSTLKIQRTQQEDSAVYLCVSSTRTGALGYTFGSGTRLTVV.

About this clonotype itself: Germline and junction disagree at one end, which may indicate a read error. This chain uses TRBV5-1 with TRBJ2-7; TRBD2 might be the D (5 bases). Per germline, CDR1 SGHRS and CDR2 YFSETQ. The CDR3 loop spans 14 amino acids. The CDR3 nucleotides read TGCGCCATCAGCTTGGAACGGGAAGGATACGAGCAGTATTTC. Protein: CAISLEREGYEQYF.

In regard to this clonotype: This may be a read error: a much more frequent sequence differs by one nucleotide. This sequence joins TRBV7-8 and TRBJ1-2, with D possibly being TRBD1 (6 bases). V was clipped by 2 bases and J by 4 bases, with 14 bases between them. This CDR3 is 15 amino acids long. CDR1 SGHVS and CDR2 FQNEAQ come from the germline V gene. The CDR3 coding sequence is TGTGCCAGCAGCTTAAGGGTAGGGGGGGGCTATGGCTACACCTTC. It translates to CASSLRVGGGYGYTF. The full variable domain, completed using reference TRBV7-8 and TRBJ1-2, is GAGVSQSPRYKVAKRGQDVALRCDPISGHVSLFWYQQALGQGPEFLTYFQNEAQLDKSGLPSDRFFAERPEGSVSTLKIQRTQQEDSAVYLCASSLRVGGGYGYTFGSGTRLTVV.

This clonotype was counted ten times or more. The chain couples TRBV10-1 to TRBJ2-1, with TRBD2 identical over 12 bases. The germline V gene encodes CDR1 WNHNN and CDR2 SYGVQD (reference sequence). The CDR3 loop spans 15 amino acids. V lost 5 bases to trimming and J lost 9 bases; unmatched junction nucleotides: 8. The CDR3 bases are TGCGCCAGCAGTCGGTCTAGCGGGAGGGCCGGTGAGCAGTTCTTC. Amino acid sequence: CASSRSSGRAGEQFF.

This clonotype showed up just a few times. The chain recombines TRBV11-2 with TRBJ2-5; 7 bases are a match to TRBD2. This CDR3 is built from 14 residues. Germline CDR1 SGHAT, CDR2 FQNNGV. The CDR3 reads CVGTLTSTKETQYF. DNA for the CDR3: TGTGTCGGCACCCTGACTAGCACCAAAGAGACCCAGTACTTC.

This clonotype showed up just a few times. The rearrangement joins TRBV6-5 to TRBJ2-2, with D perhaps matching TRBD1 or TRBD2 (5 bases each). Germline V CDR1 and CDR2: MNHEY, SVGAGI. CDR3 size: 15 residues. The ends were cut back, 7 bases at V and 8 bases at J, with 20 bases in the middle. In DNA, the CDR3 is TGTGCCAGCAATCTAACGACATGGGGGTCGGGGGAGCTGTTTTTT. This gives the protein CASNLTTWGSGELFF.

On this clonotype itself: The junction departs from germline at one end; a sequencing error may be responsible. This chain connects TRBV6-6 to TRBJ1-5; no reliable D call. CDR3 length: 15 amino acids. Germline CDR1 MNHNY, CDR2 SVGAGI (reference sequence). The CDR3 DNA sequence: TGTGCCAGCAGTTCCCCGGGCAGTTTCAATCGGCCCCAACATTTT. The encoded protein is CASSSPGSFNRPQHF.

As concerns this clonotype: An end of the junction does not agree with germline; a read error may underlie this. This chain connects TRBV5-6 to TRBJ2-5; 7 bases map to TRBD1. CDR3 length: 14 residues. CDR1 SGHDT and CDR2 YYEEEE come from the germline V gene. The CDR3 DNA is TGTGCCAGCAGGGCTACAGGGGTGGAGGAGACCCATTACTTC. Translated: CASRATGVEETHYF.

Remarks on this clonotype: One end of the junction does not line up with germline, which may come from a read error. CDR3 amino acids: CSVPIYDEQFF. In nucleotides, the CDR3 is TGTAGCGTTCCTATTTACGATGAGCAGTTCTTC. The J gene is TRBJ2-1, the V gene TRBV29-1; TRBD2 might be the D (5 bases). The CDR3 is made up of 11 amino acids. CDR1 SQVTM and CDR2 ANQGSEA come from the germline V gene.

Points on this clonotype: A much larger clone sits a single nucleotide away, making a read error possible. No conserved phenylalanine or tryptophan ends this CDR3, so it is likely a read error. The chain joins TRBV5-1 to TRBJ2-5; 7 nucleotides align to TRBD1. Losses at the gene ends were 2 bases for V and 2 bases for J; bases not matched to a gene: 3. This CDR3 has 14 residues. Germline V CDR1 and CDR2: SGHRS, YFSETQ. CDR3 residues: CASSFQGDQETQYL. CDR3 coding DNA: TGCGCCAGCAGCTTCCAGGGGGATCAAGAGACCCAGTACTTA.